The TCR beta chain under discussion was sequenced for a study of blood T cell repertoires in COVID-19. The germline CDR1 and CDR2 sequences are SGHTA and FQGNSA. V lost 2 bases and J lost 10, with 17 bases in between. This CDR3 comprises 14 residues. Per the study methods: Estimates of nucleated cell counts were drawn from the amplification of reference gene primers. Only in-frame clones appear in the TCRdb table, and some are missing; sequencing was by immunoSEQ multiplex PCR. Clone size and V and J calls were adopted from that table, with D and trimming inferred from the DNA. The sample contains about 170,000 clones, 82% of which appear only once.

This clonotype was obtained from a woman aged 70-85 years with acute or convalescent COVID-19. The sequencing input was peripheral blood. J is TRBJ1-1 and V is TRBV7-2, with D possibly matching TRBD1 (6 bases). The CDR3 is CASSLNPGQRRAFF. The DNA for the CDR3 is TGTGCCAGCAGCTTAAATCCGGGACAAAGGAGAGCTTTCTTT.